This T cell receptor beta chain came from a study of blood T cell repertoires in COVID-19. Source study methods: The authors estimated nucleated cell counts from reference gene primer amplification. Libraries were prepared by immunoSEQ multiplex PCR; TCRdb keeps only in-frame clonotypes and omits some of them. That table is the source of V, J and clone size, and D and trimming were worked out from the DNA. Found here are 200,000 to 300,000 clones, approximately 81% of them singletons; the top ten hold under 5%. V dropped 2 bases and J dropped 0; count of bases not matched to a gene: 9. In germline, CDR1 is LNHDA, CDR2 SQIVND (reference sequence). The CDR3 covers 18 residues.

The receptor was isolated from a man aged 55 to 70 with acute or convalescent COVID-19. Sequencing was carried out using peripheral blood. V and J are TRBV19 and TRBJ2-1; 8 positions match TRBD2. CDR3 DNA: TGTGCCAGTAGTATAAGGTCGGGAGGGGCTAGCTCCTACAATGAGCAGTTCTTC. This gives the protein CASSIRSGGASSYNEQFF.